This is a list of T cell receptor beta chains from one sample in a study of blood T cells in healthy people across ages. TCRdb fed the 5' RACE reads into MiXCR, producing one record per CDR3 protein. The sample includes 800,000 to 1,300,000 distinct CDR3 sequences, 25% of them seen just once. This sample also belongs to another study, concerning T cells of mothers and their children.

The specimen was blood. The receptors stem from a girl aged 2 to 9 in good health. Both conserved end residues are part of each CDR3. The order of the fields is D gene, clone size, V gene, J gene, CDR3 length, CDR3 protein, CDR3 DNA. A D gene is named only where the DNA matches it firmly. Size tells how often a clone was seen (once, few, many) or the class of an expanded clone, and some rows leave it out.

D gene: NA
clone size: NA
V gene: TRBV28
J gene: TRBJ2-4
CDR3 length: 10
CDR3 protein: CAVGKNIQYF
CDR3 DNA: TGTGCCGTCGGCAAAAACATTCAGTACTTC

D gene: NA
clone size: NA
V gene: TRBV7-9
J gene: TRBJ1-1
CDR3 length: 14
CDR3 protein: CASKTKEWGTEAFF
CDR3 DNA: TGTGCCAGCAAGACTAAGGAGTGGGGCACTGAAGCTTTCTTT

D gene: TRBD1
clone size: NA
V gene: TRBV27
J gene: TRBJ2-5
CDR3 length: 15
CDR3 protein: CASSYLDRAQETQYF
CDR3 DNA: TGTGCCAGCAGTTACCTGGACAGGGCCCAAGAGACCCAGTACTTC

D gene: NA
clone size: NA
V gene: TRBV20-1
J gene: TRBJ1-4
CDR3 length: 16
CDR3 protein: CSARRGAQVFGEKLFF
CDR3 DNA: TGCAGTGCTAGAAGAGGGGCGCAAGTATTCGGGGAAAAACTGTTTTTT

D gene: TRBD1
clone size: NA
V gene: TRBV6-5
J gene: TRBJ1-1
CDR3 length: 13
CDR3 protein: CASRTGGSTEAFF
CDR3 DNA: TGTGCCAGCCGGACAGGGGGAAGCACTGAAGCTTTCTTT

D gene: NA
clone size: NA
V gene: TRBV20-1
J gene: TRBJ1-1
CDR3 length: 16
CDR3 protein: CSARGTLGGAQWEAFF
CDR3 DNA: TGCAGTGCTAGAGGGACCTTGGGGGGCGCGCAGTGGGAAGCTTTCTTT

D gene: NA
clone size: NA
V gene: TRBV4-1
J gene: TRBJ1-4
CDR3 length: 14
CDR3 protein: CASSQLKQAEKLFF
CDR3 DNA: TGCGCCAGCAGCCAGCTGAAACAGGCTGAAAAACTGTTTTTT

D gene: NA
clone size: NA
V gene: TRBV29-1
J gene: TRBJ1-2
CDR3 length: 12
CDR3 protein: CSVVIANYGYTF
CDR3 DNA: TGCAGCGTTGTAATTGCTAACTATGGCTACACCTTC

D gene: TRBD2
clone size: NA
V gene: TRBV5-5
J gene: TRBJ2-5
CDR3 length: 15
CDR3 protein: CASSLIGGVEETQYF
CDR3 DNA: TGTGCCAGCAGCCTCATCGGGGGGGTAGAGGAGACCCAGTACTTC

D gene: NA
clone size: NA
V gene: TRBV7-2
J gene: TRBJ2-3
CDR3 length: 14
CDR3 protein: CASSLDAGTDTQYF
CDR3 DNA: TGTGCCAGCAGCTTAGATGCGGGTACAGATACGCAGTATTTT

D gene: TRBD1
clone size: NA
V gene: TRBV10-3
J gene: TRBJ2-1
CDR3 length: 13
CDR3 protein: CAISVDRDREQFF
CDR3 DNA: TGTGCCATCAGTGTTGACCGGGACAGAGAGCAGTTCTTC

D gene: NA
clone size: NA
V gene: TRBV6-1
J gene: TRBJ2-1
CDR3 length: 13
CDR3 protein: CASTKRWWDEQFF
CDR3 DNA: TGTGCCAGCACTAAGAGGTGGTGGGATGAGCAGTTCTTC

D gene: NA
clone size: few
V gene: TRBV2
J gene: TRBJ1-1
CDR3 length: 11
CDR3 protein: CALREATEAFF
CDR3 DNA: TGTGCCCTCAGGGAGGCGACTGAAGCTTTCTTT

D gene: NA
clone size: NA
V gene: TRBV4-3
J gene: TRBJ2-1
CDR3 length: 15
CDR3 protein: CASSQDETSYNEQFF
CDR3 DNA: TGCGCCAGCAGCCAAGATGAAACCTCCTACAATGAGCAGTTCTTC

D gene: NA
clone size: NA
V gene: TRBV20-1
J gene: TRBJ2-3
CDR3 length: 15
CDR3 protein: CSARAGWLAGDTQYF
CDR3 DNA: TGCAGTGCTAGAGCGGGTTGGCTAGCAGGAGATACGCAGTATTTT

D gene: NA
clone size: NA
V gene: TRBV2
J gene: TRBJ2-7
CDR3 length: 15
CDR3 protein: CASSESVQHLYEQYF
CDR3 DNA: TGTGCCAGCAGTGAGTCTGTCCAACACCTCTACGAGCAGTACTTC

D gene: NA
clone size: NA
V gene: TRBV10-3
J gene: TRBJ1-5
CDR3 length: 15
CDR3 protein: CAISDGGLGNQPQHF
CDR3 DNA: TGTGCCATCAGTGACGGGGGGCTGGGCAATCAGCCCCAGCATTTT

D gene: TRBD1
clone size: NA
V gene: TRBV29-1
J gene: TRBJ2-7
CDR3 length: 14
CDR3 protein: CSVELDRESYEQYF
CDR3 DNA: TGCAGCGTGGAACTAGACAGGGAATCCTACGAGCAGTACTTC

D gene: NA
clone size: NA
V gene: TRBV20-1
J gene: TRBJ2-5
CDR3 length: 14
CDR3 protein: CSARAGEGGETQYF
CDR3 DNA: TGCAGTGCTAGAGCGGGTGAAGGGGGAGAGACCCAGTACTTC

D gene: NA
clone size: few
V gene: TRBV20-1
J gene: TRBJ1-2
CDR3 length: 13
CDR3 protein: CSARRRNDYGYTF
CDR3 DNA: TGCAGTGCTAGAAGAAGGAACGACTATGGCTACACCTTC

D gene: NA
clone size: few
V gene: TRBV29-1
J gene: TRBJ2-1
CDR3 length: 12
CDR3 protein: CSAEDGDNEQFF
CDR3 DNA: TGCAGCGCCGAGGACGGAGACAATGAGCAGTTCTTC

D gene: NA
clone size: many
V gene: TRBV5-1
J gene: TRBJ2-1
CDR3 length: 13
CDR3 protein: CASSFRGDNEQFF
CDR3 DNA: TGCGCCAGCAGCTTCAGGGGCGACAATGAGCAGTTCTTC

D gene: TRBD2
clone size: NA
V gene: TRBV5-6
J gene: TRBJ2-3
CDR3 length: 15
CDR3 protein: CANSLGGSPWDTQYF
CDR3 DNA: TGTGCCAACAGCTTGGGCGGGAGTCCGTGGGATACGCAGTATTTT

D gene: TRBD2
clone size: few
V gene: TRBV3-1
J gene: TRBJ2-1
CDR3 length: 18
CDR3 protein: CASSQRLAGRSSYNEQFF
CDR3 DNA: TGTGCCAGCAGCCAAAGACTAGCGGGACGGAGCTCCTACAATGAGCAGTTCTTC

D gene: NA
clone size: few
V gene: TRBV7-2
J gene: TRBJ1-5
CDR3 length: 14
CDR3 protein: CASSFKGFGQPQHF
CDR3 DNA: TGTGCCAGCAGCTTTAAGGGTTTCGGTCAGCCCCAGCATTTT

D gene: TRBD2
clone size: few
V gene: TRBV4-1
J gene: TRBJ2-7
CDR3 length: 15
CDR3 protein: CASSKGLAVSYEQYF
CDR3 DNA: TGCGCCAGCAGCAAGGGACTAGCGGTTTCCTACGAGCAGTACTTC

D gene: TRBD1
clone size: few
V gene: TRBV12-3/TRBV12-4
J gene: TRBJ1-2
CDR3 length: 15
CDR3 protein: CASSLRDREGYGYTF
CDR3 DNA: TGTGCCAGCAGCCTCCGGGACAGGGAGGGCTATGGCTACACCTTC

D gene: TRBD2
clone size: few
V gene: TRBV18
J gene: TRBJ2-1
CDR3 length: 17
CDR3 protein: CASSPRLASGGANEQFF
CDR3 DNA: TGTGCCAGCTCACCACGTCTCGCTAGCGGGGGGGCAAATGAGCAGTTCTTC

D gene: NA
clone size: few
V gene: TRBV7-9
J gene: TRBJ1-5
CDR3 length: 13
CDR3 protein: CASSEGGNQPQHF
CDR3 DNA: TGTGCCAGCAGCGAAGGGGGCAATCAGCCCCAGCATTTT

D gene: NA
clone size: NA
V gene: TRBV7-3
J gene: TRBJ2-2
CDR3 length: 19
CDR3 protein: CASDTRSARRGPRIGELFF
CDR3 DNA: TGTGCCAGCGATACCCGATCGGCACGGAGGGGGCCTAGGATCGGGGAGCTGTTTTTT

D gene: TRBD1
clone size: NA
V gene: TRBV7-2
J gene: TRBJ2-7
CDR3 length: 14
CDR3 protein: CASSLETGHYEQYF
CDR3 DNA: TGTGCCAGCAGCTTGGAGACAGGGCACTACGAGCAGTACTTC

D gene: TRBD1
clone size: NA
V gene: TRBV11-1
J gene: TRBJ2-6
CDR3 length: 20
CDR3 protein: CASSLVQGAAFDTGANVLTF
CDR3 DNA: TGTGCCAGCAGCTTAGTACAGGGGGCCGCTTTTGACACTGGGGCCAACGTCCTGACTTTC

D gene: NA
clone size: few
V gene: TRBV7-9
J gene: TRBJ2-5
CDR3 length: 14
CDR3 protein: CASSSTIPVETQYF
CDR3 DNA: TGTGCCAGCAGCTCGACAATACCGGTAGAGACCCAGTACTTC

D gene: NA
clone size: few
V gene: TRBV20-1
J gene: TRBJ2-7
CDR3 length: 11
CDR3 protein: CSAPWEYEQYF
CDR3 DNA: TGCAGTGCTCCCTGGGAGTACGAGCAGTACTTC

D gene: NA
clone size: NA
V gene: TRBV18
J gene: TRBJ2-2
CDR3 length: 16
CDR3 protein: CASSQIQGQNTGELFF
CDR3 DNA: TGTGCCAGCTCACAAATTCAGGGGCAGAACACCGGGGAGCTGTTTTTT

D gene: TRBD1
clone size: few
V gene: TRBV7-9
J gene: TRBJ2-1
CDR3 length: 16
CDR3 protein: CASSGPGTGAYNEQFF
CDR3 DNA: TGTGCCAGCAGCGGGCCCGGGACAGGGGCCTACAATGAGCAGTTCTTC

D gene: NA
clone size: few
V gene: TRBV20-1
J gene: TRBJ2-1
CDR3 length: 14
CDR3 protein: CSARDVVPYNEQFF
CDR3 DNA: TGCAGTGCTAGAGATGTCGTACCCTACAATGAGCAGTTCTTC

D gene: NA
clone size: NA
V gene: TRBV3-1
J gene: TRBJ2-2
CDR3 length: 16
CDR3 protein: CASSQDIGAAYGELFF
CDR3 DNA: TGTGCCAGCAGCCAAGATATAGGGGCGGCGTACGGGGAGCTGTTTTTT

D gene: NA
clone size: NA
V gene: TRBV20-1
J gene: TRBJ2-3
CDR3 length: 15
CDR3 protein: CSARNRGEGGDTQYF
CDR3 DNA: TGCAGTGCTAGGAATCGGGGAGAGGGCGGAGATACGCAGTATTTT

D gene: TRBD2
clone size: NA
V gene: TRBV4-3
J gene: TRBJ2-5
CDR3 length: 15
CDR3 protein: CASSARLAGYETQYF
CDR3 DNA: TGCGCCAGCAGCGCACGACTAGCGGGGTATGAGACCCAGTACTTC

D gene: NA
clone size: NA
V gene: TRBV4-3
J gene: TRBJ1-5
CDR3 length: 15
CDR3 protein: CASSQDPVSNQPQHF
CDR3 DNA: TGCGCCAGCAGCCAAGACCCGGTTAGCAATCAGCCCCAGCATTTT